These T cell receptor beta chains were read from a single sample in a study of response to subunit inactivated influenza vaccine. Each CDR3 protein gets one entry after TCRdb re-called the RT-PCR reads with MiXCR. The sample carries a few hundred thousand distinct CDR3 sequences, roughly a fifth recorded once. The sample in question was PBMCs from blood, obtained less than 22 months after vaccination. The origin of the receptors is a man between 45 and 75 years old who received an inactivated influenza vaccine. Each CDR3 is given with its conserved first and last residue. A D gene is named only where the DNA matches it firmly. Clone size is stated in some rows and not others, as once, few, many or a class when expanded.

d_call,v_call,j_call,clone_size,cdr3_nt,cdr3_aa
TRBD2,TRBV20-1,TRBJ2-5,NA,TGCAGTGCTCCGAGCGGGAGGGCCCCAGAGACCCAGTACTTC,CSAPSGRAPETQYF
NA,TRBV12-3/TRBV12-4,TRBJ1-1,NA,TGTGCCAGCAGTTTATCCTGGGTGAACACTGAAGCTTTCTTT,CASSLSWVNTEAFF
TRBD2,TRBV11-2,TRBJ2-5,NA,TGTGCCAGCAGCTTAGATCCAGCGGGGGCCTCCGCTTCAAGGAGGGCCCAGTACTTC,CASSLDPAGASASRRAQYF
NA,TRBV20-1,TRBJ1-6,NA,TGCAGTGCTAGAGATAAGGAACTTAGCTCCTATAATTCACCCCTCCACTTT,CSARDKELSSYNSPLHF
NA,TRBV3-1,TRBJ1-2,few,TGTGCCAGCAGCCACAGGGGTAATGGCTACACCTTC,CASSHRGNGYTF
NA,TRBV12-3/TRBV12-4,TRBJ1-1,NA,TGTGCCAGCAGTTTAACAGTCATGAACACTGAAGCTTTCTTT,CASSLTVMNTEAFF
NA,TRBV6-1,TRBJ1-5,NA,TGTGCCAGCAGTGAAGCGCGTACAGGACGCAATCAGCCCCAGCATTTT,CASSEARTGRNQPQHF
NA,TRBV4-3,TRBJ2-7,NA,TGCGCCAGCAGCCAAGACGCTGCCGGACATTTTCACTACGAGCAGTACTTC,CASSQDAAGHFHYEQYF
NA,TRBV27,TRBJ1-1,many,TGTGCCAGCAGTATCGTCCTGAACACTGAAGCTTTCTTT,CASSIVLNTEAFF
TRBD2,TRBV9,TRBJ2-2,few,TGTGCCAGCAGCGTAGCTTCCCTAGCGGGGGGGTACACCGGGGAGCTGTTTTTT,CASSVASLAGGYTGELFF
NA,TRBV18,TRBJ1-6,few,TGTGCCAGCTCAAAGGACGGGTCGAGCTCCTATAATTCACCCCTCCACTTT,CASSKDGSSSYNSPLHF